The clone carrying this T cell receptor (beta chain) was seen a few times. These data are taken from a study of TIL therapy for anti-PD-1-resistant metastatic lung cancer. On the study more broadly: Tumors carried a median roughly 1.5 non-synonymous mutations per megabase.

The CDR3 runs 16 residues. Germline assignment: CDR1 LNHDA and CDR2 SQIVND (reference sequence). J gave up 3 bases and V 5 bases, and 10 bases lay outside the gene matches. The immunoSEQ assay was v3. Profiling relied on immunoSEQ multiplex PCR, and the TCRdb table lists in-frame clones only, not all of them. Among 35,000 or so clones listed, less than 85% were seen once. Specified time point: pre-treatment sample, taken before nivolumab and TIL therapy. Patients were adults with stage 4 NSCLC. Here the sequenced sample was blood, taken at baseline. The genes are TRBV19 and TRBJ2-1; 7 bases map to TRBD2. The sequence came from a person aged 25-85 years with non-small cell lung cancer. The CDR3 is CASSLKRGDLYNEQFF. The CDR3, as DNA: TGTGCCAGTAGTCTAAAACGGGGGGACCTCTACAATGAGCAGTTCTTC.